This TCR beta chain was sequenced for a study of tumor-infiltrating lymphocytes in primary liver carcinoma. At the level of the study: The patients included men and women who were aged 30 to 69 years.

The CDR3 is 14 residues long. Looked up from germline, CDR1 is LNHDA and CDR2 is SQIVND (reference sequence). The roughly 17-31 mg bulk tissue piece was not sorted before simultaneous RNA and DNA extraction. None of the patients had received treatment, and all had chronic HBV infection. On this clonotype: As yet, its antigen is unknown. An end of the junction differs from the germline gene, which may be a read error.

Using a constant-region primer together with ProtoScript II reverse transcriptase, TCR beta cDNA was made from 500 ng of total RNA. TCR beta libraries came from three nested multiplex PCR rounds using slightly modified ARM-PCR. The first two PCR rounds, around 11 cycles each, used TRBV1-TRBV30 forward primers and a C-beta reverse primer. TCRdb reprocessed the multiplex PCR reads with MiXCR, giving one entry per CDR3 protein. This table holds over 25,000 distinct CDR3 sequences, around 79% found once. Overall study findings and caveats: Tumor samples exhibited a significantly greater top-250-clone fraction than blood samples (p = 0.039). For tumor-adjacent and tumor-blood pairs, overlap was less than that seen for tumor region pairs.

Sequences were obtained from liver tumor tissue from sampling region 3. Subset defined: tumor region T3, left-lateral pole. V is TRBV19 and J is TRBJ2-2, with 9 nucleotides matching TRBD1. The clonotype comes from a man aged 35 to 55 with primary liver carcinoma and hepatitis B virus infection. CDR3 coding DNA: TGTGTCAGTAGGGTGACAGGGGGCACCGGGGAGCTGTTTTTT. Translating gives CVSRVTGGTGELFF.